The sequence of this T cell receptor (beta chain) was determined in a study of blood T cell repertoires in COVID-19. Two negative PCRs, clearance, or symptom resolution characterized the recovered Cohort 3 donors. Sequenced by immunoSEQ multiplex PCR; TCRdb stores in-frame clones only, minus some. This table has around 170,000 clones, about 88% appearing once. CDR3 length equals 13 residues. Between the trimmed V and J ends, which lost 2 bases and 4 bases, there was a span of 8 bases. Sequenced sample: PBMCs or T cells enriched from blood (not recorded which). The V and J genes are TRBV12-3 or TRBV12-4 and TRBJ1-2; weak D call: TRBD1 (6 bases). The origin of this receptor is a woman aged 45-60 years who had recovered from COVID-19. The DNA of the CDR3 is TGTGCCAGCAGTTTAACAGGGACCTATGGCTACACCTTC. Protein: CASSLTGTYGYTF.